This TCR beta chain is drawn from a study of cytomegalovirus exposure and HLA in healthy donors. Across the whole study: Approximately 190 million T cells yielded some 120 million unique TCR beta sequences in earlier analysis. General study points: A later analysis showed TCR association rates differing by HLA locus, peaking at DRB1 and lowest at HLA-C. Segments of the TCR beta V type were, in most cases, productive about 87% or about 30% of the time in an earlier analysis. An analysis that was carried out later associated 16,951 TCR beta sequences with HLA alleles at 0.05 false discovery rate.

A note on this clone: The antigen remains undetermined.

It was with 60 Vbeta and 13 Jbeta primers that the PCR ran. The method was immunoSEQ multiplex PCR; TCRdb's version includes in-frame clones alone and lacks a portion of them. This repertoire includes 180,000 or so clones. Trimming at V came to 6 bases and at J to 7 bases, leaving 6 bases not matched to a gene. Looked up from germline, CDR1 is SGHNT and CDR2 is YENEEA. This CDR3 is 12 amino acids long. This chain uses TRBV11-3 with TRBJ2-7, with 7 nucleotides matching TRBD1. The receptor was derived from a woman younger than 30 in good health and CMV-seropositive. Sequenced: PBMCs. The CDR3 bases are TGTGCCAGCAGATCAGGGGGTTGGGAGCAGTACTTC. Protein sequence: CASRSGGWEQYF.